This T cell receptor beta chain was captured by sequencing in a study of cytomegalovirus exposure and HLA in healthy donors. The CDR3 is 18 amino acids. Germline CDR1 is SEHNR and CDR2 is FQNEAQ (reference sequence). V lost 4 bases and J lost 1; bases outside the gene matches: 14. PCR amplification relied on 60 Vbeta primers (plus 13 Jbeta primers). Method: immunoSEQ multiplex PCR; TCRdb's copy keeps in-frame clones and lacks some. The data contain 85,000 to 90,000 clones, around 74% of them singletons. The TCR comes from a man aged 25-40 years in good health and CMV-seropositive. The rearrangement joins TRBV7-9 to TRBJ2-3, with TRBD1 matching over 7 bases. The sequencing sample was made of PBMCs. CDR3 nucleotide sequence: TGTGCCAGCAGCTCTCCGGAAAGGGGGCCGCGTGGCACAGATACGCAGTATTTT. It translates to CASSSPERGPRGTDTQYF.